Below, 21 T cell receptor beta chains from the same sample are listed, as sequenced in a study of cytomegalovirus exposure and HLA in healthy donors. The PCR made use of 60 Vbeta and 13 Jbeta primers. Clones were read by immunoSEQ multiplex PCR, and TCRdb kept only the in-frame ones, dropping some. The sample carries around 190,000 clones, over 75% recorded once. The sample consisted of PBMCs. Receptors were obtained from a woman aged 45-59 years in good health and CMV-seronegative.

This sequence joins TRBV5-1 and TRBJ2-7; 7 nucleotides match TRBD2. Germline V gene lookup returns CDR1 SGHRS and CDR2 YFSETQ. V was clipped by 4 bases and J by 6 bases; unmatched bases: 16. There are 16 residues in the CDR3. CDR3 sequence reads: CASSLLQRGGSGEQYF. The DNA of the CDR3 is TGCGCCAGCAGCCTCCTTCAACGGGGCGGGAGCGGCGAGCAGTACTTC.

The chain has TRBV7-6 and TRBJ2-2; 7 nucleotides line up with TRBD1. V trimming: 5 bases; J trimming: 2 bases; junction bases outside the gene matches: 8. The CDR3 covers 16 residues. CDR1 and CDR2 from the germline V gene are SGHVS and FNYEAQ. The CDR3 nucleotides are TGTGCCAGCAGCAGGGGGCCCAGGGGAAACACCGGGGAGCTGTTTTTT. Translated: CASSRGPRGNTGELFF.

J is TRBJ1-1 and V is TRBV27, with TRBD1 matching over 9 bases. This CDR3 spans 13 amino acids. The J segment lost 3 bases and the V segment lost 4 bases, leaving 0 bases of the junction unmatched. Germline V gene sequence: CDR1 MNHEY, CDR2 SMNVEV (reference sequence). The CDR3 loop reads CASSWTGDTEAFF. CDR3 DNA: TGTGCCAGCAGTTGGACAGGGGACACTGAAGCTTTCTTT.

The J gene is TRBJ2-7, the V gene TRBV7-2; TRBD1 matches 7 bases. CDR3 length equals 14 residues. V gave up 5 bases and J gave up 2 bases; unmatched junction bases: 6. The germline V gene encodes CDR1 SGHTA and CDR2 FQGNSA. The CDR3 DNA reads TGTGCCAGCAGCCCACAGGGGCCTGCCTACGAGCAGTACTTC. Encoded protein: CASSPQGPAYEQYF.

The chain has TRBV28 and TRBJ1-4; TRBD1 aligns across 8 bases. CDR1 is MDHEN, CDR2 SYDVKM, per germline. Trimming cost V 4 bases and J 3 bases; bases outside gene matches: 4. The CDR3 covers 15 residues. CDR3: CASSSTGEPNEKLFF. The CDR3 region has the DNA TGTGCCAGCAGTTCGACAGGGGAGCCTAATGAAAAACTGTTTTTT.

This sequence joins TRBV30 and TRBJ2-1, with TRBD1 identical over 9 bases. V was pared by 0 bases and J by 4 bases, with 4 bases of the junction left unmatched. The CDR3 covers 15 residues. Germline V gives CDR1 GTSNPN, CDR2 SVGIG (reference sequence). CDR3 in DNA: TGTGCCTGGAGTGTACTGGGGACAGGGTACAATGAGCAGTTCTTC. This translates into CAWSVLGTGYNEQFF.

This rearrangement joins TRBV2 to TRBJ2-3, with a possible D match to TRBD1 (6 bases). Trimming stripped 2 bases from V and 2 bases from J, with 23 bases between. CDR1 is SNHLY, CDR2 FYNNEI, per germline. CDR3 length: 19 amino acids. The CDR3, as DNA: TGTGCCAGCAGTGAATTTTTTTCTCAGGGGCGAGCGAACACAGATACGCAGTATTTT. This translates into CASSEFFSQGRANTDTQYF. The full variable domain, completed using reference TRBV2 and TRBJ2-3, is EPEVTQTPSHQVTQMGQEVILRCVPISNHLYFYWYRQILGQKVEFLVSFYNNEISEKSEIFDDQFSVERPDGSNFTLKIRSTKLEDSAMYFCASSEFFSQGRANTDTQYFGPGTRLTVL.

The rearrangement links TRBV6-6 to TRBJ2-7; D uncertain. The CDR3 totals 14 residues. The germline V gene has CDR1 MNHNY and CDR2 SVGAGI (reference sequence). The ends were cut back, 2 bases at V and 1 base at J, with 9 bases in the middle. As DNA, the CDR3 is TGTGCCAGCAGTTACGAGTTTAAGTCCTACGAGCAGTACTTC. Encoded protein: CASSYEFKSYEQYF.

The V and J genes are TRBV9 and TRBJ1-1, with D perhaps matching TRBD1 (6 bases). This CDR3 is built from 18 residues. Per the germline V gene, CDR1 is SGDLS and CDR2 is YYNGEE. The V gene lost 4 bases and the J gene lost 0 bases, with 22 bases spanning the gap. The CDR3: CASSYLRGGQGMNTEAFF. The DNA for the CDR3 is TGTGCCAGCAGCTATTTAAGGGGGGGGCAGGGTATGAACACTGAAGCTTTCTTT.

This chain uses TRBV5-8 with TRBJ1-2, with TRBD1 matching 7 bases. V was pared by 0 bases and J by 8 bases, with 7 bases of the junction left unmatched. Per the germline V gene, CDR1 is SGHTS and CDR2 is YDEGEE. This CDR3 spans 14 amino acids. DNA for the CDR3: TGTGCCAGCAGCTTGGTGAGACAGGGCTCAGGCTACACCTTC. Amino acids: CASSLVRQGSGYTF.

The J gene is TRBJ1-2, the V gene TRBV27; 8 bases fit TRBD1. V lost 1 base, J lost 0 bases, and 7 bases stayed unmatched. Looked up from germline, CDR1 is MNHEY and CDR2 is SMNVEV (reference sequence). The CDR3 runs 17 residues. The CDR3 here is CASSLLTGAEANYGYTF. CDR3 sequence (DNA): TGTGCCAGCAGTTTATTGACAGGGGCTGAAGCTAACTATGGCTACACCTTC.

This clone was found a few times. The J gene is TRBJ1-1, the V gene TRBV4-2, with TRBD1 matching over 8 bases. Germline V lookup: CDR1 LGHNA, CDR2 YNFKEQ. There are 15 residues in the CDR3. V lost 5 bases, J lost 1 base, and 6 bases stayed unmatched. CDR3 region: CASSAGQGSNTEAFF. Written as DNA, the CDR3 is TGTGCCAGCAGCGCCGGACAGGGATCGAACACTGAAGCTTTCTTT.

This clone was detected only once. The chain recombines TRBV6-6 with TRBJ1-1; 9 nucleotides agree with TRBD1. V gave up 5 bases and J gave up 1 base; unmatched junction bases: 8. This CDR3 contains 16 residues. Germline V CDR1 and CDR2: MNHNY, SVGAGI (reference sequence). In DNA form, the CDR3 reads TGTGCCAGCAGTACATCAACGGGACAGGGGAACACTGAAGCTTTCTTT. Translated: CASSTSTGQGNTEAFF.

This clone was seen once. The V and J genes are TRBV14 and TRBJ2-1; 7 bases match TRBD1. The CDR3 has 16 residues. Looked up from germline, CDR1 is SGHDN and CDR2 is FVKESK. J gave up 7 bases and V 0 bases, and 9 bases lay outside the gene matches. The chain's CDR3 is CASSQDWGQIPNEQFF. DNA for the CDR3: TGTGCCAGCAGCCAAGATTGGGGACAGATTCCGAATGAGCAGTTCTTC.

The chain combines TRBV11-2 with TRBJ2-5; 8 bases are a match to TRBD2. Germline V CDR1 and CDR2: SGHAT, FQNNGV. This CDR3 has 14 amino acids. The V gene end was trimmed by 7 bases and the J gene end by 5 bases; junction bases not matched to a gene: 9. The CDR3 region is CASKRLAGAETQYF. DNA for the CDR3: TGTGCCAGCAAGCGCCTAGCGGGCGCGGAGACCCAGTACTTC.

Regarding this clone: This CDR3 is also generated by other DNA sequences in the sample. The J gene is TRBJ2-7, the V gene TRBV28; D is unclear. The ends were cut back, 8 bases at V and 3 bases at J, with 5 bases in the middle. Per germline, CDR1 MDHEN and CDR2 SYDVKM. This CDR3 comprises 10 residues. CDR3 sequence: CASGRYEQYF. CDR3 nucleotide sequence: TGTGCCAGCGGCCGCTACGAGCAGTACTTC.

The genes are TRBV29-1 and TRBJ1-1; 9 bases are a match to TRBD1. With 7 bases clipped from V and 7 bases from J, the junction kept 13 bases outside the gene matches. CDR3 size: 14 residues. Looked up from germline, CDR1 is SQVTM and CDR2 is ANQGSEA. This CDR3 reads CSARGTGSPIEAFF. The CDR3 DNA is TGCAGCGCGAGGGGGACAGGGTCCCCGATTGAAGCTTTCTTT.

This rearrangement joins TRBV4-2 to TRBJ1-1; D is possibly TRBD1 (5 bases). CDR1 LGHNA and CDR2 YNFKEQ come from the germline V gene. Trimming shortened V by 7 bases and J by 0 bases, and 15 bases separated the two germline ends. This CDR3 has 15 amino acids. The CDR3 sequence: CASITGGGVNTEAFF. The CDR3 DNA reads as TGTGCCAGCATCACCGGGGGAGGTGTGAACACTGAAGCTTTCTTT.

This chain connects TRBV28 to TRBJ1-5; D possibly corresponds to TRBD1 (5 bases). Per germline, CDR1 MDHEN and CDR2 SYDVKM. Trimming left V 6 bases short and J 4 bases short, with 10 bases between. The CDR3 totals 13 residues. The CDR3 spells CASRRQRNQPQHF. CDR3 in DNA: TGTGCCAGCAGGAGACAGAGGAATCAGCCCCAGCATTTT.

In this sample, this clone turned up once. The chain carries TRBV30 and TRBJ2-7; possibly TRBD2 for D (6 bases). The CDR3 covers 13 residues. With 6 bases removed from V and 5 bases from J, the gap between germline ends came to 17 bases. Germline lookup yields CDR1 GTSNPN and CDR2 SVGIG (reference sequence). The CDR3 DNA sequence: TGTGCCTGCCGCACGGGGGAATTCGACGAGCAGTACTTC. Translating it yields CACRTGEFDEQYF.

The chain recombines TRBV28 with TRBJ1-2; D is perhaps TRBD1 (5 bases). The V and J ends lost 7 bases and 3 bases respectively, with 12 bases between them. Germline CDR1 and CDR2: MDHEN and SYDVKM. The CDR3 is 13 residues long. CDR3 in amino acids: CASNGGGDYGYTF. As DNA, the CDR3 is TGTGCCAGCAACGGCGGGGGGGACTATGGCTACACCTTC.